Below, 27 T cell receptor beta chains from the same sample are listed, as sequenced in a study of human T cells and chemical hapten exposure. Each CDR3 protein is one row after TCRdb ran MiXCR on the RACE reads. Of some 120,000 distinct CDR3 sequences in the sample, approximately 10% are singletons; the top ten hold 1.5% to 2%. The time point was: healthy volunteer bleed at 2 weeks. Before extraction, the whole blood was not fractionated, and total RNA was taken from it. The sample was whole blood. The receptors were sampled from a male donor in good health. Some clones in this sample may be carry-over from other donors' samples.

This clonotype was counted only a few times. The V call is TRBV12-3 or TRBV12-4, the J call TRBJ2-3; 9 bases are a match to TRBD2. This CDR3 has 15 amino acids. Germline trimming cut 7 bases from V and 1 base from J; bases unmatched to any gene: 6. The CDR3 sequence is CASTIAGAGTDTQYF. In DNA form, the CDR3 reads TGTGCCAGCACCATAGCGGGAGCGGGCACAGATACGCAGTATTTT.

This clonotype has only a few counts. This rearrangement joins TRBV15 to TRBJ1-5; no firm D call. The CDR3 loop spans 13 amino acids. V dropped 0 bases and J dropped 10 bases, with 10 bases sitting between them. CDR1 and CDR2 (germline): LNHNV, YYDKDF (reference sequence). The CDR3, as DNA: TGTGCCACCAGCAGAGATCTTCCCTCTCCCCAGCATTTT. Encoded protein: CATSRDLPSPQHF.

The chain joins TRBV6-5 to TRBJ2-7; TRBD1 aligns across 10 bases. This CDR3 contains 16 residues. Germline CDR1 is MNHEY and CDR2 is SVGAGI. V gave up 5 bases and J gave up 2 bases; unmatched junction bases: 9. The CDR3 reads CASSIGGTGAPYEQYF. In nucleotides, the CDR3 is TGTGCCAGCAGTATCGGCGGGACAGGGGCCCCCTACGAGCAGTACTTC.

This chain links TRBV2 with TRBJ2-1; possible D gene TRBD2, 6 bases. The CDR3 runs to 15 residues. CDR1 and CDR2 from the germline V gene are SNHLY and FYNNEI. Trimming removed 4 bases at V and 5 bases at J, with 15 bases between. DNA for the CDR3: TGTGCCAGCAGTGCTCCCCGGAGGGTTAACAATGAGCAGTTCTTC. It yields the protein CASSAPRRVNNEQFF.

This clonotype was seen many times. The J gene is TRBJ2-5, the V gene TRBV2; tentative D call: TRBD1 (5 bases). V was pared by 4 bases and J by 1 base, with 7 bases between. Per the germline V gene, CDR1 is SNHLY and CDR2 is FYNNEI. This CDR3 contains 13 residues. The CDR3 bases are TGTGCCAGCAGTGGACAGATCCAAGAGACCCAGTACTTC. This codes for CASSGQIQETQYF.

The chain recombines TRBV27 with TRBJ2-2; possibly TRBD1 for D (6 bases). V shed 2 bases and J shed 0 bases, with 16 bases lying between them. This CDR3 spans 18 amino acids. Germline V gives CDR1 MNHEY, CDR2 SMNVEV (reference sequence). For the CDR3, the DNA is TGTGCCAGCAGTTTACAGATTCAGGGGAGTTCGAACACCGGGGAGCTGTTTTTT. Translating gives CASSLQIQGSSNTGELFF.

This clonotype has ten or more counts. V is TRBV12-3 or TRBV12-4 and J is TRBJ2-7; TRBD1 matches 7 bases. This CDR3 spans 15 amino acids. The junction had 11 bases not matched to a gene; V was cut back by 5 bases and J by 4 bases. The CDR3 reads CASSIDRVTSYEQYF. The CDR3 bases are TGTGCCAGCAGTATCGACAGGGTGACCAGTTACGAGCAGTACTTC.

This clonotype has ten or more counts. This sequence joins TRBV20-1 and TRBJ1-2; 7 nucleotides line up with TRBD1. This CDR3 spans 13 amino acids. CDR1 and CDR2 from the germline V gene are DFQATT and SNEGSKA (reference sequence). Trimming removed 6 bases from V and 5 bases from J; junction bases left unmatched: 9. In DNA form, the CDR3 reads TGCAGTGCCACGGGGGACAGCGTATATGGCTACACCTTC. Translating it yields CSATGDSVYGYTF.

The chain joins TRBV5-1 to TRBJ2-1, with 7 nucleotides matching TRBD2. CDR1 and CDR2 from the germline V gene are SGHRS and YFSETQ. The CDR3 runs 16 residues. V lost 3 bases and J lost 0; bases outside the gene matches: 6. CDR3 nucleotides: TGCGCCAGCAGCTCTACGGGGGGTAGCTCCTACAATGAGCAGTTCTTC. Its translation is CASSSTGGSSYNEQFF.

In its sample, this clonotype was seen a few times. The chain joins TRBV11-2 to TRBJ2-2; TRBD1 aligns across 8 bases. CDR1 is SGHAT and CDR2 is FQNNGV in the germline V gene. With V trimmed by 3 bases and J by 3 bases, 24 bases remained unmatched. CDR3 length: 22 residues. Here the CDR3 DNA reads TGTGCCAGCAGCTTTACACCACCCTCTGGGGCAGGGGGCTCAAGGCACACCGGGGAGCTGTTTTTT. As protein: CASSFTPPSGAGGSRHTGELFF.

The chain carries TRBV5-1 and TRBJ2-3, with TRBD1 matching over 12 bases. CDR1 is SGHRS and CDR2 is YFSETQ in the germline V gene. The CDR3 sequence is 16 residues long. V lost 4 bases and J lost 2; bases outside the gene matches: 5. The CDR3 region has the DNA TGCGCCAGCAGCCCGGGGACAGGGGGCTTCACAGATACGCAGTATTTT. Its translation: CASSPGTGGFTDTQYF.

CDR3 DNA sequence: TGTGCCAGCAGCCTGGACAGTCTCGGGGGAGGCTACACCTTC. Translating gives CASSLDSLGGGYTF. The chain recombines TRBV12-3 or TRBV12-4 with TRBJ1-2; maybe TRBD1 (6 bases). The CDR3 extends over 14 amino acids. Trimming left V 6 bases short and J 8 bases short, with 19 bases between.

This clonotype was counted only a few times. This chain uses TRBV29-1 with TRBJ2-7; weak D call: TRBD2 (7 bases). The germline V gene has CDR1 SQVTM and CDR2 ANQGSEA. The CDR3 loop spans 12 amino acids. Trimming pared 7 bases from V and 2 bases from J, leaving 12 bases between. The CDR3: CSGTRGTYEQYF. The CDR3 DNA sequence: TGCAGCGGGACTAGGGGGACCTACGAGCAGTACTTC.

The V gene is TRBV15, the J gene TRBJ2-5; D might be TRBD1 or TRBD2, each matching 5 bases. The CDR3 consists of 13 residues. V lost 5 bases and J lost 5, with 12 bases in between. Germline values: CDR1 LNHNV, CDR2 YYDKDF (reference sequence). CDR3 protein: CATSGGLTETQYF. CDR3 nucleotide sequence: TGTGCCACCAGCGGGGGTCTTACGGAGACCCAGTACTTC.

Ten or more counts support this clonotype. The rearrangement joins TRBV21-1 to TRBJ1-4. TRBV21-1 is noted as a pseudogene. The CDR3 is made up of 13 amino acids. CDR3: CASSEKKDEKLFF. In DNA, the CDR3 is TGTGCCAGCAGCGAGAAGAAGGATGAAAAACTGTTTTTT.

This clonotype was seen many times. This rearrangement joins TRBV2 to TRBJ2-7; D might be TRBD2 (6 bases). The CDR3 loop spans 12 amino acids. V shed 6 bases and J shed 3 bases, with 9 bases lying between them. CDR1 is SNHLY and CDR2 is FYNNEI in the germline V gene. The CDR3 sequence: CASSRTNYEQYF. The CDR3 DNA is TGTGCCAGCAGCCGGACTAACTACGAGCAGTACTTC.

The rearrangement links TRBV18 to TRBJ1-3; TRBD1 agrees at 10 bases. Trimming took 2 bases from V and 4 from J; bases not matched to a gene: 5. This CDR3 contains 16 residues. Germline V CDR1 and CDR2: KGHSH, LQKENI. Here the CDR3 reads CASSPSGQGTGNTIYF. The DNA of the CDR3 is TGTGCCAGCTCACCATCGGGACAGGGGACGGGAAACACCATATATTTT.

This clonotype was seen only once. The conserved final phenylalanine or tryptophan is absent from the CDR3, which likely points to a read error. The chain employs TRBV20-1 and TRBJ1-1; 10 bases align to TRBD1. Germline CDR1 reads DFQATT; CDR2 reads SNEGSKA (reference sequence). Losses at the gene ends were 6 bases for V and 5 bases for J; bases not matched to a gene: 6. This CDR3 has 13 residues. The CDR3 loop is CSARQGARTEAFL. CDR3 bases: TGCAGTGCCAGACAGGGGGCGCGAACTGAAGCTTTCTTA.

This clonotype has a count of ten or more. The CDR3 DNA reads as TGTGCCAGCAGCTTAGACAGGGGGCACACTGAAGCTTTCTTT. Amino acids: CASSLDRGHTEAFF. The genes are TRBV7-9 and TRBJ1-1, with 9 bases lining up with TRBD1. After removal of 1 base from V and 3 bases from J, the junction contained 0 bases not matched to a gene. Germline loops: CDR1 SEHNR, CDR2 FQNEAQ (reference sequence). The CDR3 length is 14 residues. Together with reference TRBV7-9 and TRBJ1-1, the CDR3 gives the full variable domain: DTGVSQNPRHKITKRGQNVTFRCDPISEHNRLYWYRQTLGQGPEFLTYFQNEAQLEKSRLLSDRFSAERPKGSFSTLEIQRTEQGDSAMYLCASSLDRGHTEAFFGQGTRLTVV.

At least ten counts were recorded for this clonotype. The J gene is TRBJ2-1, the V gene TRBV12-3 or TRBV12-4; maybe TRBD2 (6 bases). Trimming removed 2 bases from V and 6 bases from J, with 11 bases in between. The CDR3 covers 14 residues. The CDR3 coding sequence is TGTGCCAGCAGTTTAAGGACTACCGGCAATGAGCAGTTCTTC. This sequence encodes CASSLRTTGNEQFF.

There are many counts of this clonotype. The rearrangement uses TRBV20-1 and TRBJ2-6; D is unclear. The length of the CDR3 is 19 residues. The V and J ends lost 3 bases and 0 bases respectively, with 21 bases between them. Germline CDR1 DFQATT, CDR2 SNEGSKA (reference sequence). This chain's CDR3 is CSASGPDLLSSSGANVLTF. For the CDR3, the DNA is TGCAGTGCTAGCGGGCCCGACCTACTCTCGAGCTCTGGGGCCAACGTCCTGACTTTC.

There are many counts of this clonotype. CDR3 nucleotides: TGCAGCGTTGGGGCAGGGGGGGATTATACGCAGTATTTT. The encoded protein is CSVGAGGDYTQYF. The chain employs TRBV29-1 and TRBJ2-3; D may be TRBD1 or TRBD2 (7 bases each). The germline CDR1 and CDR2 sequences are SQVTM and ANQGSEA. The V end lost 4 bases, the J end lost 7 bases, and 15 bases lay between the germline ends. The CDR3 has 13 residues.

The sample holds a few counts of this clonotype. The CDR3 is CAISDSVSGNTIYF. As DNA, the CDR3 is TGTGCCATCAGTGATTCTGTTTCTGGAAACACCATATATTTT. The chain joins TRBV10-3 to TRBJ1-3; no definite D call. Germline V gene data show CDR1 as ENHRY and CDR2 as SYGVKD. This CDR3 is built from 14 residues. V lost 3 bases, J lost 1 base, and 7 bases lay in between.

In this sample, this clonotype turned up a few times. CDR3 DNA: TGTGCCAGCAGTTCTGGGGGACAAACCTATGGCTACACCTTC. It codes for CASSSGGQTYGYTF. This chain joins TRBV28 and TRBJ1-2; D possibly corresponds to TRBD1 (6 bases). CDR1 and CDR2 from the germline V gene are MDHEN and SYDVKM. V lost 4 bases and J 4 bases, leaving 13 bases between the germline ends. The CDR3 totals 14 residues.

This clonotype was picked up a small number of times. The rearrangement joins TRBV20-1 to TRBJ2-5; D is undetermined. This CDR3 spans 13 amino acids. Looked up from germline, CDR1 is DFQATT and CDR2 is SNEGSKA (reference sequence). V lost 3 bases, J lost 2 bases, and 10 bases lay in between. For the CDR3, the DNA is TGCAGTGCTAGTTTGGCAGTGCAAGAGACCCAGTACTTC. Translated: CSASLAVQETQYF.

The chain combines TRBV12-3 or TRBV12-4 with TRBJ1-2; weak D call: TRBD1 (6 bases). V gave up 3 bases and J gave up 6 bases, with 14 bases separating them. The length of the CDR3 is 14 residues. CDR3 amino acids: CASSFRQEAHGYTF. The DNA for the CDR3 is TGTGCCAGCAGTTTCCGACAGGAGGCCCATGGCTACACCTTC.

V and J are TRBV13 and TRBJ2-1, with D uncertain. Per germline, CDR1 PRHDT and CDR2 FYEKMQ (reference sequence). Trimming took 7 bases from V and 12 from J, leaving 13 bases between them. This CDR3 is built from 11 residues. The DNA of the CDR3 is TGTGCCAGCAAAGGTACCCAGATGCAGTTCTTC. It yields the protein CASKGTQMQFF.